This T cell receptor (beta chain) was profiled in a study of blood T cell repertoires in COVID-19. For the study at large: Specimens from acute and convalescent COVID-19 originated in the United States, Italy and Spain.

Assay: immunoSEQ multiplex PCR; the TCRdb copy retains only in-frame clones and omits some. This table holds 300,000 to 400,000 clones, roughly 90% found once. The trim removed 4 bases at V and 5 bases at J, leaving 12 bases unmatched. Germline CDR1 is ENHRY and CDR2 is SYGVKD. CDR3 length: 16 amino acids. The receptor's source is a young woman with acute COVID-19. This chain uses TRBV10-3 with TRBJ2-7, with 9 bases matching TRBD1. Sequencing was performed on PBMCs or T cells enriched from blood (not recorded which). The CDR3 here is CAISGQGGTYLDEQYF. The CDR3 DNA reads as TGTGCCATCAGTGGACAGGGGGGGACGTATTTGGACGAGCAGTACTTC.